The 14 T cell receptor beta chains presented below share a single source sample, sequenced in a study of blood T cell repertoires in COVID-19. Assay used: immunoSEQ multiplex PCR; TCRdb lists only in-frame clones, some missing. The sample shows around 29,000 clones, 70% to 90% of them seen only once. The sequenced sample consisted of peripheral blood. Receptors were obtained from a human donor in a cohort sampled during active COVID-19.

This clone appeared a single time. V and J are TRBV5-1 and TRBJ2-3, with 9 bases matching TRBD1. Looked up from germline, CDR1 is SGHRS and CDR2 is YFSETQ. V lost 4 bases to trimming and J lost 6 bases; unmatched junction nucleotides: 9. This CDR3 has 15 residues. CDR3 DNA: TGCGCCAGCAGCCCGGGACAGGGCCCCGGGGATACGCAGTATTTT. This codes for CASSPGQGPGDTQYF.

The chain carries TRBV9 and TRBJ1-1; D remains ambiguous. The V gene lost 4 bases and the J gene lost 1 base, with 20 bases spanning the gap. CDR1 is SGDLS and CDR2 is YYNGEE in the germline V gene. The CDR3 contains 17 residues. Here the CDR3 reads CASSPMLISRRNTEAFF. The CDR3 nucleotides are TGTGCCAGCAGCCCCATGTTGATTTCGCGTAGGAACACTGAAGCTTTCTTT.

The chain joins TRBV9 to TRBJ1-4, with D perhaps matching TRBD1 (5 bases). Per the germline V gene, CDR1 is SGDLS and CDR2 is YYNGEE. With 4 bases removed from V and 0 bases from J, the gap between germline ends came to 10 bases. This CDR3 contains 15 residues. CDR3 amino acids: CASSLGGATNEKLFF. The CDR3 DNA follows: TGTGCCAGCAGCCTCGGAGGGGCAACTAATGAAAAACTGTTTTTT.

This clone was detected only once. This chain uses TRBV27 with TRBJ1-2; D is perhaps TRBD1 (5 bases). With 3 bases removed from V and 8 bases from J, the gap between germline ends came to 16 bases. The CDR3 length is 14 residues. Per the germline V gene, CDR1 is MNHEY and CDR2 is SMNVEV (reference sequence). CDR3 amino acids: CASSLGRGSPGYTF. In DNA form, the CDR3 reads TGTGCCAGCAGTTTGGGTAGGGGTTCTCCCGGCTACACCTTC.

The chain has TRBV7-3 and TRBJ2-7; a possible D gene is TRBD2 (6 bases). The CDR3 extends over 14 amino acids. V gave up 5 bases and J gave up 1 base, with 12 bases separating them. Germline V gene lookup returns CDR1 SGHTA and CDR2 FQGTGA. The CDR3 sequence is CASSPDAGSYEQYF. The CDR3, as DNA: TGTGCCAGCAGCCCTGATGCGGGGTCCTACGAGCAGTACTTC.

V gene TRBV6-2 or TRBV6-3 combines with J gene TRBJ2-7; possible D gene TRBD1, 6 bases. The CDR3 runs 14 residues. Germline CDR1 reads MNHEY; CDR2 reads SVGEGT. V lost 6 bases, J lost 4 bases, and 16 bases lay in between. The CDR3 is CASSPRGTGYEQYF. In nucleotides, the CDR3 is TGTGCCAGCAGCCCGAGGGGGACGGGATACGAGCAGTACTTC.

DNA for the CDR3: TGTGCCAGCAGGGATGTACAGGGTGCGTATAGCAATCAGCCCCAGCATTTT. Amino acid sequence: CASRDVQGAYSNQPQHF. This chain joins TRBV2 and TRBJ1-5, with D possibly matching TRBD1 (6 bases). CDR1 and CDR2 from the germline V gene are SNHLY and FYNNEI. Trimming pared 6 bases from V and 0 bases from J, leaving 18 bases between. The CDR3 is 17 residues long.

The chain couples TRBV7-6 to TRBJ2-3, with D perhaps matching TRBD1 (5 bases). Trimming pared 5 bases from V and 4 bases from J, leaving 19 bases between. The germline V gene has CDR1 SGHVS and CDR2 FNYEAQ. The CDR3 contains 16 residues. Written as DNA, the CDR3 is TGTGCCAGCAGCCCCCCCCTGCTGGGGCGTGCAGATACGCAGTATTTT. This gives the protein CASSPPLLGRADTQYF.

The V and J genes are TRBV16 and TRBJ1-5, with a possible D match to TRBD1 (5 bases). Germline assignment: CDR1 KGHSY and CDR2 FQNENV. This CDR3 has 15 amino acids. Between the trimmed V and J ends, which lost 2 bases and 5 bases, there was a span of 13 bases. This chain's CDR3 is CASSQDLGRDQPQHF. CDR3 DNA sequence: TGTGCCAGCAGCCAAGACCTGGGGCGCGATCAGCCCCAGCATTTT.

The chain combines TRBV28 with TRBJ2-6, with D unresolved. CDR1 MDHEN and CDR2 SYDVKM come from the germline V gene. V lost 3 bases to trimming and J lost 0 bases, with 9 bases between them. This CDR3 has 16 amino acids. The CDR3 bases are TGTGCCAGCAGTTTCGGGTTGCTCTCTGGGGCCAACGTCCTGACTTTC. It yields the protein CASSFGLLSGANVLTF.

V gene TRBV27 combines with J gene TRBJ2-7; D might be TRBD1 (7 bases). In germline, CDR1 is MNHEY, CDR2 SMNVEV (reference sequence). The CDR3 is made up of 14 amino acids. Trimming stripped 6 bases from V and 5 bases from J, with 17 bases between. The CDR3 reads CASSIRQGGDEQYF. The CDR3 nucleotides read TGTGCCAGCAGCATACGACAGGGCGGGGACGAGCAGTACTTC.

V is TRBV9 and J is TRBJ2-3; 9 bases are a match to TRBD1. This CDR3 has 16 residues. From germline, CDR1 is SGDLS and CDR2 YYNGEE. J gave up 2 bases and V 4 bases, and 8 bases lay outside the gene matches. In DNA form, the CDR3 reads TGTGCCAGCAGCCCTCAACAGGGGGCCGCCACAGATACGCAGTATTTT. This codes for CASSPQQGAATDTQYF.

The V gene is TRBV5-3, the J gene TRBJ2-1; D remains unclear. TRBV5-3 is given ORF status, its function remaining uncertain. This CDR3 is built from 13 residues. V was trimmed by 10 bases and J by 3 bases, leaving 14 bases between them. The CDR3 sequence: CAPQVGHYNEQFF. DNA for the CDR3: TGTGCCCCCCAGGTTGGGCACTACAATGAGCAGTTCTTC.

The chain recombines TRBV7-3 with TRBJ2-1; 15 positions match TRBD2. V was pared by 5 bases and J by 7 bases, with 3 bases of the junction left unmatched. The CDR3 extends over 15 amino acids. Germline CDR1 reads SGHTA; CDR2 reads FQGTGA. The CDR3 DNA sequence: TGTGCCAGCAGCGTCGGGACTAGCGGGGGGAATGAGCAGTTCTTC. It translates to CASSVGTSGGNEQFF. The complete variable domain, with remaining parts taken from reference TRBV7-3 and TRBJ2-1, reads GAGVSQTPSNKVTEKGKYVELRCDPISGHTALYWYRQSLGQGPEFLIYFQGTGAADDSGLPNDRFFAVRPEGSVSTLKIQRTERGDSAVYLCASSVGTSGGNEQFFGPGTRLTVL.